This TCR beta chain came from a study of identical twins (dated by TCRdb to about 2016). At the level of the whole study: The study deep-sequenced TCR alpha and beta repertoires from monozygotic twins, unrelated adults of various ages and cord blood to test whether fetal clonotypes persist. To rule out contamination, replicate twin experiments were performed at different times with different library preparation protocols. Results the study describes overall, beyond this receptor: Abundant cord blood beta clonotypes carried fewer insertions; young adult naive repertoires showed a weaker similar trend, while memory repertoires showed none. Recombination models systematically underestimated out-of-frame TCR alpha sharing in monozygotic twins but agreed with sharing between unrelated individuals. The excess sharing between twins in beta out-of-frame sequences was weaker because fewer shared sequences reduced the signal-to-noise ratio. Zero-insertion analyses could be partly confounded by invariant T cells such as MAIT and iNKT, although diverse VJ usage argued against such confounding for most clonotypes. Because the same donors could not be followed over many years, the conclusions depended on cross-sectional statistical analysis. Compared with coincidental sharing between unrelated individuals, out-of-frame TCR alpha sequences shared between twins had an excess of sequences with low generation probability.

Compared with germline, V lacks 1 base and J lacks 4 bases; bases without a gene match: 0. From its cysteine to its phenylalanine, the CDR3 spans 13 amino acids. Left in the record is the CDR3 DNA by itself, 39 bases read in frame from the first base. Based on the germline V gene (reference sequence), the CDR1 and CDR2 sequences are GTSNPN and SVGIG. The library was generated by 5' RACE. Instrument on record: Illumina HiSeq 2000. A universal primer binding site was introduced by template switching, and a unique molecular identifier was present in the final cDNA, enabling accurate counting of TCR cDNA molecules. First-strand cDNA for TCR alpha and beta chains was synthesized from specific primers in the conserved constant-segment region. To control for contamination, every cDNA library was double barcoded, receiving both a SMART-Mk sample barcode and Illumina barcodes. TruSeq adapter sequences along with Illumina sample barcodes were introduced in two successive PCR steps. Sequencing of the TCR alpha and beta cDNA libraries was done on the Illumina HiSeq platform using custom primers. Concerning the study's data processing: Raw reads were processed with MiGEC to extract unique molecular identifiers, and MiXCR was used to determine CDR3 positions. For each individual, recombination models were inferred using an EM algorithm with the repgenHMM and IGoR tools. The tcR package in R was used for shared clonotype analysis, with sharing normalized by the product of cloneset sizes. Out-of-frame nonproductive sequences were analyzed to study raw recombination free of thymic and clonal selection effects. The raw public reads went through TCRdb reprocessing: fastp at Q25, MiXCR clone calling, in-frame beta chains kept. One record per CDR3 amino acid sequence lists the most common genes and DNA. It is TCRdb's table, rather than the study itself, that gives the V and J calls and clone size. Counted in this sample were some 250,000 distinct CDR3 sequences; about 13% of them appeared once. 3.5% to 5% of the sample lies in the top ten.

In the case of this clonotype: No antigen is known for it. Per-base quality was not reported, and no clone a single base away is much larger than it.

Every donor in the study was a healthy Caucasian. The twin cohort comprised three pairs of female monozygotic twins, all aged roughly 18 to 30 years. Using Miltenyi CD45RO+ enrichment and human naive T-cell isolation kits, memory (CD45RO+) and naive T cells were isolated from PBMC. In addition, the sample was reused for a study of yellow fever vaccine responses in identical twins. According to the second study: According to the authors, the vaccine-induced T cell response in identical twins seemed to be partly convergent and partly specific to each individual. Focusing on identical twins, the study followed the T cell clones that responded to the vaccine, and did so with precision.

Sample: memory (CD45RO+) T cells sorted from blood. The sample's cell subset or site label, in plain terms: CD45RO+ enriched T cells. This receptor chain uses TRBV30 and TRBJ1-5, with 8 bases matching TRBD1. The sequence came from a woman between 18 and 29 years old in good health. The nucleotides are TGTGCCTGGAGTGGGACAGGGAATCAGCCCCAGCATTTT. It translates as CAWSGTGNQPQHF.